This entry lists 18 T cell receptor beta chains sequenced from one sample in a study of PD-1 blockade in classical Hodgkin lymphoma. The time point is: cycle 4 day 1 (C4D1), after 6 weeks of nivolumab. The patients all showed relapse after autologous stem cell transplantation, while their brentuximab vedotin exposure varied. CD4+ T cells were purified from thawed PBMCs by magnetic negative selection. Profiling relied on immunoSEQ multiplex PCR, and the TCRdb table lists in-frame clones only, not all of them. In the table there are around 10,000 clones, 80% to 85% of which are singletons. The sample in question was CD4+ T cells from blood, obtained before the fourth cycle of nivolumab. Source of these receptors: a human donor with classical Hodgkin lymphoma.

This chain links TRBV11-3 with TRBJ1-2, with D possibly matching TRBD1 (5 bases). From germline, CDR1 is SGHNT and CDR2 YENEEA. This CDR3 contains 16 residues. Between the trimmed V and J ends, which lost 1 base and 4 bases, there was a span of 16 bases. The CDR3 DNA reads as TGTGCCAGCAGCTTAGGTGGGGCAGGGACTATCTATGGCTACACCTTC. Its translation is CASSLGGAGTIYGYTF.

The V and J genes are TRBV7-8 and TRBJ1-2, with a weak D call TRBD1 (6 bases). V lost 7 bases and J lost 0, with 15 bases in between. CDR1 is SGHVS and CDR2 is FQNEAQ in the germline V gene. The CDR3 has 15 amino acids. CDR3 residues: CASKKEGGPNYGYTF. As DNA, the CDR3 is TGTGCCAGCAAAAAGGAGGGGGGTCCTAACTATGGCTACACCTTC.

The chain combines TRBV11-3 with TRBJ2-2; the D is unclear. With 5 bases removed from V and 1 base from J, the gap between germline ends came to 5 bases. The CDR3 runs 13 residues. Germline CDR1 and CDR2: SGHNT and YENEEA. The DNA for the CDR3 is TGTGCCAGCAGCCGTAAGAACACCGGGGAGCTGTTTTTT. Encoded protein: CASSRKNTGELFF. Together with reference TRBV11-3 and TRBJ2-2, the CDR3 gives the full variable domain: EAGVVQSPRYKIIEKKQPVAFWCNPISGHNTLYWYLQNLGQGPELLIRYENEEAVDDSQLPKDRFSAERLKGVDSTLKIQPAELGDSAVYLCASSRKNTGELFFGEGSRLTVL.

The rearrangement links TRBV7-9 to TRBJ2-7, with D perhaps TRBD1 or TRBD2 (5 bases each). V shed 1 base and J shed 2 bases, with 12 bases lying between them. The CDR3 extends over 15 amino acids. CDR1 and CDR2 (germline): SEHNR, FQNEAQ (reference sequence). CDR3 loop: CASSLVEGTPYEQYF. CDR3 DNA: TGTGCCAGCAGCTTAGTCGAGGGGACCCCCTACGAGCAGTACTTC.

This clone was found once. The chain combines TRBV27 with TRBJ1-1, with D uncertain. From germline, CDR1 is MNHEY and CDR2 SMNVEV (reference sequence). The CDR3 extends over 15 amino acids. With 6 bases removed from V and 1 base from J, the gap between germline ends came to 15 bases. The CDR3 is CASRFRDWENTEAFF. CDR3 nucleotide sequence: TGTGCCAGCAGGTTTAGGGATTGGGAGAACACTGAAGCTTTCTTT.

The chain has TRBV2 and TRBJ1-5; no clear D gene. The V end was cut by 7 bases, the J end by 6 bases, with 16 bases between. Germline V gene data show CDR1 as SNHLY and CDR2 as FYNNEI. The CDR3 extends over 14 amino acids. The CDR3 loop is CASTRVSGGQPQHF. The CDR3 coding sequence is TGTGCCAGCACTAGGGTGTCGGGCGGTCAGCCCCAGCATTTT.

This chain connects TRBV5-4 to TRBJ1-1; D is uncertain. The CDR3 contains 16 residues. CDR1 and CDR2 (germline): SGHNT, YYREEE (reference sequence). Trimming removed 0 bases at V and 0 bases at J, with 12 bases between. CDR3 nucleotides: TGTGCCAGCAGCTTGGCCCGGGGTTCTATGAACACTGAAGCTTTCTTT. Amino acids: CASSLARGSMNTEAFF.

This clone was observed a handful of times. V usage is TRBV9 and J usage is TRBJ2-1; 12 nucleotides match TRBD2. The ends lost 4 bases at V and 9 bases at J; junction bases unmatched: 8. Germline-derived CDR1 and CDR2 are SGDLS and YYNGEE. The CDR3 is 15 residues long. The CDR3 DNA reads TGTGCCAGCAGCTTCCGACTAGCGGGAGTGGGTGAGCAGTTCTTC. Amino acid sequence: CASSFRLAGVGEQFF.

The chain joins TRBV9 to TRBJ1-1; D ambiguous. Germline V gene sequence: CDR1 SGDLS, CDR2 YYNGEE. CDR3 length equals 13 residues. With 3 bases removed from V and 1 base from J, the gap between germline ends came to 7 bases. The CDR3 nucleotides read TGTGCCAGCAGCGGAGGATGGAACACTGAAGCTTTCTTT. It encodes CASSGGWNTEAFF.

V gene TRBV19 combines with J gene TRBJ1-2; 9 bases fit TRBD1. The V gene's germline CDR1 is LNHDA and CDR2 SQIVND (reference sequence). CDR3 length: 14 amino acids. The V segment lost 5 bases and the J segment 4 bases; nucleotides outside the gene matches: 5. In nucleotides, the CDR3 is TGTGCCAGTAGTCGGACAGGGGATTCCTATGGCTACACCTTC. It is translated as CASSRTGDSYGYTF. The full variable domain, rest sourced from reference TRBV19 and TRBJ1-2, is DGGITQSPKYLFRKEGQNVTLSCEQNLNHDAMYWYRQDPGQGLRLIYYSQIVNDFQKGDIAEGYSVSREKKESFPLTVTSAQKNPTAFYLCASSRTGDSYGYTFGSGTRLTVV.

There are a few counts of this clone. J is TRBJ2-7 and V is TRBV19, with TRBD2 as a possible D gene (7 bases). Germline loops: CDR1 LNHDA, CDR2 SQIVND (reference sequence). CDR3 length: 13 residues. Trimming took off 5 bases at V and 7 bases at J, with 15 bases between the two ends. The CDR3 DNA reads as TGTGCCAGTAGTCCACGGGGGGCGTGGGAGCAGTACTTC. It translates to CASSPRGAWEQYF. Based on the CDR3 plus reference TRBV19 and TRBJ2-7, the full variable domain is DGGITQSPKYLFRKEGQNVTLSCEQNLNHDAMYWYRQDPGQGLRLIYYSQIVNDFQKGDIAEGYSVSREKKESFPLTVTSAQKNPTAFYLCASSPRGAWEQYFGPGTRLTVT.

The chain joins TRBV5-1 to TRBJ1-4; tentatively, D is TRBD1 (5 bases). The CDR3 totals 12 residues. CDR1 and CDR2 (germline): SGHRS, YFSETQ. V was cut by 1 base and J by 10 bases, with 8 bases left in between. The CDR3 spells CASSLKQGKLFF. The CDR3 bases are TGCGCCAGCAGCTTGAAGCAGGGAAAACTGTTTTTT. The full variable domain, in which reference TRBV5-1 and TRBJ1-4 provide the parts outside the CDR3, is KAGVTQTPRYLIKTRGQQVTLSCSPISGHRSVSWYQQTPGQGLQFLFEYFSETQRNKGNFPGRFSGRQFSNSRSEMNVSTLELGDSALYLCASSLKQGKLFFGSGTQLSVL.

This clone was seen a few times. CDR3: CASTPEPQRGEQFF. The CDR3 DNA reads TGTGCCAGCACCCCAGAGCCCCAAAGGGGAGAGCAGTTCTTC. V and J are TRBV7-3 and TRBJ2-1; perhaps TRBD1 as D (5 bases). Germline V gives CDR1 SGHTA, CDR2 FQGTGA. Trimming removed 7 bases from V and 10 bases from J, with 20 bases in between. This CDR3 is built from 14 residues.

J is TRBJ1-1 and V is TRBV6-5; the D is unclear. The CDR3 is made up of 13 amino acids. Deletions cut 4 bases from V and 1 base from J, with 7 bases between. From germline, CDR1 is MNHEY and CDR2 SVGAGI. The CDR3: CASSFRQNTEAFF. CDR3 in DNA: TGTGCCAGCAGTTTTAGACAGAACACTGAAGCTTTCTTT.

The chain joins TRBV19 to TRBJ2-7; D is possibly TRBD2 (7 bases). The CDR3 covers 14 residues. CDR1 LNHDA and CDR2 SQIVND come from the germline V gene (reference sequence). Trimming stripped 10 bases from V and 5 bases from J, with 21 bases between. The CDR3 is CATRRGGNYDEQYF. The CDR3, as DNA: TGTGCCACCCGAAGGGGGGGGAATTACGACGAGCAGTACTTC.

This clone was seen only once. The genes are TRBV9 and TRBJ2-7; TRBD2 matches at 11 bases. Germline V gives CDR1 SGDLS, CDR2 YYNGEE. V shed 0 bases and J 3 bases; nucleotides not matched to a gene: 8. The CDR3 is 17 residues long. CDR3: CASSVGRGLAGGYEQYF. The CDR3 bases are TGTGCCAGCAGCGTAGGTAGAGGACTAGCGGGTGGCTACGAGCAGTACTTC.

The chain combines TRBV7-8 with TRBJ2-1; 12 positions match TRBD2. There are 16 residues in the CDR3. Germline CDR1 and CDR2: SGHVS and FQNEAQ. Germline trimming cut 6 bases from V and 4 bases from J; bases unmatched to any gene: 7. Written as DNA, the CDR3 is TGTGCCAGCAGACCTAGCGGGGGGGGCTCTTACAATGAGCAGTTCTTC. Amino acid sequence: CASRPSGGGSYNEQFF.

The chain uses TRBV5-5 and TRBJ1-2; 11 bases agree with TRBD1. From germline, CDR1 is SGHKS and CDR2 YYEKEE (reference sequence). Trimming cost V 3 bases and J 8 bases; bases outside gene matches: 6. This CDR3 region has 14 residues. The chain's CDR3 is CASSYWTGGGGYTF. CDR3 sequence (DNA): TGTGCCAGCAGCTATTGGACAGGGGGCGGCGGCTACACCTTC.